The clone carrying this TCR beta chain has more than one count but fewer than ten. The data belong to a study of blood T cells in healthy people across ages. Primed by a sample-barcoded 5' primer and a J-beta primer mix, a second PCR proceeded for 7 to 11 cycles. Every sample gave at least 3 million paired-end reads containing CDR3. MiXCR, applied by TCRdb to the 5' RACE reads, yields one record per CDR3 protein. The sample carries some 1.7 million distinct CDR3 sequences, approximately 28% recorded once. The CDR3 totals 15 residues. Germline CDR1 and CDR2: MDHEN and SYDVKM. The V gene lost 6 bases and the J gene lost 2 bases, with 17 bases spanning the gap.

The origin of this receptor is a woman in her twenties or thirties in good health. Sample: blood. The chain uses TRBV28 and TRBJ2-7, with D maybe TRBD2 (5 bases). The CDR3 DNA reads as TGTGCCAGCAGCCCCCGGCGGGTGCCAACCTACGAGCAGTACTTC. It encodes CASSPRRVPTYEQYF.